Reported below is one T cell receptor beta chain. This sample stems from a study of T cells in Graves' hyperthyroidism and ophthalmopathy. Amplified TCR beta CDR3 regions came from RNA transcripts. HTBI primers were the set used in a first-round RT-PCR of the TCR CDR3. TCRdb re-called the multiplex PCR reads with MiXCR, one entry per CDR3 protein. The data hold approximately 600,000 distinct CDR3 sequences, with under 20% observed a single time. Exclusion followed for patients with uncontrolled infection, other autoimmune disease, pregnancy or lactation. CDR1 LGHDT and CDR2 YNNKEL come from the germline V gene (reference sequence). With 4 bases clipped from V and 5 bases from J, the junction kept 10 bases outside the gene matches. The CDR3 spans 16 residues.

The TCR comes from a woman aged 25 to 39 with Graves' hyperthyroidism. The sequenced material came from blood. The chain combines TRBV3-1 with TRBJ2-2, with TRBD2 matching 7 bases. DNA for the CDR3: TGTGCCAGCAGCCCACCGAGGGGCGGGGGTACCGGGGAGCTGTTTTTT. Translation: CASSPPRGGGTGELFF. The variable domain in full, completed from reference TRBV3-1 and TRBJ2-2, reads DTAVSQTPKYLVTQMGNDKSIKCEQNLGHDTMYWYKQDSKKFLKIMFSYNNKELIINETVPNRFSPKSPDKAHLNLHINSLELGDSAVYFCASSPPRGGGTGELFFGEGSRLTVL.